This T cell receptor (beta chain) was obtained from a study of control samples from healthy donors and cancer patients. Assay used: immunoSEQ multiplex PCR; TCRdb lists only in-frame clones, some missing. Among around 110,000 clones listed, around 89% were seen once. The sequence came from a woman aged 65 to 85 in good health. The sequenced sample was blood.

The CDR3 nucleotides read TGTGCCAGCAGCCCGAAGACACTGACTGCAACTAATGAAAAACTGTTTTTT. It yields the protein CASSPKTLTATNEKLFF. The rearrangement uses TRBV7-8 and TRBJ1-4; D ambiguous. The germline V gene encodes CDR1 SGHVS and CDR2 FQNEAQ. Trimming stripped 5 bases from V and 0 bases from J, with 16 bases between. This CDR3 has 17 residues. Filled out from reference TRBV7-8 and TRBJ1-4, the complete variable domain reads GAGVSQSPRYKVAKRGQDVALRCDPISGHVSLFWYQQALGQGPEFLTYFQNEAQLDKSGLPSDRFFAERPEGSVSTLKIQRTQQEDSAVYLCASSPKTLTATNEKLFFGSGTQLSVL.